The 20 T cell receptor beta chains listed next were all sequenced from one sample in a study of molecular identifiers for immune sequencing clone quantification (dated by TCRdb to 2017 to 2018). Libraries came from PCR. TCRdb names NextSeq 500 as the instrument used. Using fastp trimming at Q25 and MiXCR clonotype assembly, TCRdb reanalyzed the public sequencing data and kept in-frame beta chains. Each CDR3 protein gets just one entry, which takes the most common genes and DNA from the rows behind it. For this sample the table gives under 350,000 distinct CDR3 sequences, of which 24% were detected only once. The ten largest clonotypes hold 0.65% to 0.75% of the sample. The sample taken for sequencing was naive CD8+ T cells from blood, with Jurkat cell RNA spiked in. This specimen's cell subset or site label, interpreted: FACS-sorted CD8+CD4-CCR7+CD45RA+ naive T cells. The receptors were gathered from a human donor in good health. Some libraries in this study had Jurkat cell RNA spiked in.

Worth noting for this clonotype: A much larger clone lies one base from this, so it may be a read error. The chain employs TRBV7-9 and TRBJ2-7, with D possibly matching TRBD1 (5 bases). From germline, CDR1 is SEHNR and CDR2 FQNEAQ (reference sequence). This CDR3 is built from 15 residues. Here the CDR3 reads CASSLVVGARYAQYF. The CDR3 region has the DNA TGTGCCAGCAGCTTAGTTGTTGGGGCGCGCTACGCGCAGTACTTC.

This clonotype has only a few counts. The genes are TRBV20-1 and TRBJ2-7; perhaps TRBD1 as D (6 bases). Germline lookup yields CDR1 DFQATT and CDR2 SNEGSKA (reference sequence). The CDR3 runs 14 residues. Between the trimmed V and J ends, which lost 5 bases and 4 bases, there was a span of 18 bases. The CDR3 is CSAPLWRQEYEQYF. For the CDR3, the DNA is TGCAGTGCTCCGCTTTGGAGACAGGAGTACGAGCAGTACTTC.

On this clonotype: The junction shows a germline mismatch at one end, possibly a read error. The chain is built from TRBV30 and TRBJ2-2, with 9 bases lining up with TRBD1. Germline CDR1 reads GTSNPN; CDR2 reads SVGIG (reference sequence). This CDR3 comprises 15 residues. CDR3 region: CARRPGQGLAGELFF. Here the CDR3 DNA reads TGTGCCCGGAGACCGGGACAGGGACTCGCCGGGGAGCTGTTTTTT.

This clonotype was counted a single time. With a much larger clone just one base away, this may be a read error. V and J are TRBV25-1 and TRBJ2-7; D unclear. CDR1 is MGHDK, CDR2 SYGVNS, per germline. The CDR3 is 12 amino acids. The CDR3, as DNA: TGTGCCAGCAGTGACGCGACCTACGAGCTGTACTTC. Its protein product is CASSDATYELYF.

The chain carries TRBV6-5 and TRBJ2-1; TRBD2 is a possible D gene (5 bases). Deletions cut 6 bases from V and 8 bases from J, with 20 bases between. This CDR3 has 15 residues. In germline, CDR1 is MNHEY, CDR2 SVGAGI. Here the CDR3 reads CASSPPSGSLDEQFF. The DNA for the CDR3 is TGTGCCAGCAGCCCCCCGTCGGGGAGTTTAGATGAGCAGTTCTTC.

This clonotype was found a few times. The V gene is TRBV7-9, the J gene TRBJ2-7; 9 bases are a match to TRBD1. The germline gives CDR1 SEHNR, CDR2 FQNEAQ (reference sequence). This CDR3 contains 13 residues. After removal of 5 bases from V and 7 bases from J, the junction contained 6 bases not matched to a gene. The DNA of the CDR3 is TGTGCCAGCAGCAAGGGGACAGGGATTGAGCAGTACTTC. Its protein is CASSKGTGIEQYF.

In this sample, this clonotype turned up many times. The chain links TRBV19 to TRBJ2-5; a possible D gene is TRBD2 (7 bases). Trimming left V 5 bases short and J 1 base short, with 17 bases between. CDR1 and CDR2 from the germline V gene are LNHDA and SQIVND (reference sequence). CDR3 length equals 16 residues. The CDR3 reads CASSPYFGGPQETQYF. In DNA, the CDR3 is TGTGCCAGTAGTCCCTACTTCGGGGGGCCCCAAGAGACCCAGTACTTC.

Only a few counts were recorded for this clonotype. V usage is TRBV4-3 and J usage is TRBJ1-1; D call uncertain. V gave up 4 bases and J gave up 4 bases, with 16 bases separating them. Looked up from germline, CDR1 is LGHNA and CDR2 is YSLEER. The CDR3 covers 15 residues. The CDR3 protein is CASSPPGLGATEAFF. As DNA, the CDR3 is TGCGCCAGCAGCCCCCCAGGTTTGGGAGCCACTGAAGCTTTCTTT.

This clonotype was picked up a small number of times. The chain joins TRBV15 to TRBJ2-4, with TRBD2 as a possible D gene (5 bases). Germline V gene data show CDR1 as LNHNV and CDR2 as YYDKDF (reference sequence). V was shortened by 0 bases and J by 3 bases, with 18 bases between the two germline ends. This CDR3 is built from 18 residues. The CDR3 coding sequence is TGTGCCACCAGCAGAGATAGCTATGGGGAGACGGACAAAAACATTCAGTACTTC. It is translated as CATSRDSYGETDKNIQYF.

This clonotype was counted ten times or more. This sequence joins TRBV21-1 and TRBJ2-5; TRBD1 is the table's D call and was not checked against the DNA. TRBV21-1 is assigned pseudogene status. CDR3 size: 13 residues. The DNA for the CDR3 is TGTGCCAGCAGCAAAAGGGGGCTCGAGACCCAGTACTTC. Amino acids: CASSKRGLETQYF.

This clonotype was detected only a few times. The genes are TRBV20-1 and TRBJ2-7, with 10 bases matching TRBD2. This CDR3 has 14 residues. V shed 6 bases, J shed 7 bases, and the junction held 12 bases outside the gene matches. Germline V lookup: CDR1 DFQATT, CDR2 SNEGSKA (reference sequence). CDR3 bases: TGCAGTGCCAAATCTAGCGGGAGAATACAAGAGCAGTACTTC. As protein: CSAKSSGRIQEQYF.

The gene calls are TRBV4-1 and TRBJ1-5; the D is unclear. The CDR3 runs 14 residues. In germline, CDR1 is MGHRA, CDR2 YSYEKL. Trimming left V 5 bases short and J 1 base short, with 9 bases between. CDR3 region: CASSRVGSNQPQHF. CDR3 DNA: TGCGCCAGCAGCAGGGTTGGAAGCAATCAGCCCCAGCATTTT.

The sample holds many counts of this clonotype. The chain employs TRBV5-1 and TRBJ1-1; D remains unclear. CDR1 is SGHRS, CDR2 YFSETQ, per germline. The CDR3 is 13 residues long. Trimming removed 1 base at V and 5 bases at J, with 9 bases between. CDR3 sequence (DNA): TGCGCCAGCAGCTTGAGTCCTGGGACTGAAGCTTTCTTT. The encoded protein is CASSLSPGTEAFF.

The rearrangement links TRBV6-2 or TRBV6-3 to TRBJ2-7; tentatively, D is TRBD2 (5 bases). Germline loops: CDR1 MNHEY, CDR2 SVGEGT. The CDR3 length is 14 residues. V lost 2 bases to trimming and J lost 3 bases, with 11 bases between them. In DNA, the CDR3 is TGTGCCAGCAGTTACCCCGGGGAAGTCTACGAGCAGTACTTC. Protein product: CASSYPGEVYEQYF.

J is TRBJ2-4 and V is TRBV12-3 or TRBV12-4, with TRBD1 matching over 10 bases. CDR3 length: 19 residues. V shed 6 bases, J shed 0 bases, and the junction held 14 bases outside the gene matches. The CDR3 here is CASRPGTGVARLAKNIQYF. The DNA of the CDR3 is TGTGCCAGCAGGCCCGGGACAGGGGTAGCAAGATTAGCCAAAAACATTCAGTACTTC.

With regard to this clonotype: Germline and junction disagree at one end, which may indicate a read error. The genes are TRBV20-1 and TRBJ2-3; 8 nucleotides align to TRBD2. Germline-derived CDR1 and CDR2 are DFQATT and SNEGSKA (reference sequence). The CDR3 is 15 amino acids. The CDR3 protein is CSTRVLADSTDTQYF. In nucleotides, the CDR3 is TGCAGTACTAGAGTACTAGCGGATAGCACAGATACGCAGTATTTT.

Details on this clonotype: This is likely a read error, given that the CDR3 carries no conserved phenylalanine or tryptophan at its end. V is TRBV4-1 and J is TRBJ1-5, with D possibly matching TRBD1 (5 bases). CDR3 size: 14 residues. The V gene's germline CDR1 is MGHRA and CDR2 YSYEKL. V lost 4 bases, J lost 9 bases, and 16 bases lay in between. CDR3 sequence: CASSLWRGAGPQHV. CDR3 nucleotide sequence: TGCGCCAGCAGCCTGTGGCGGGGCGCAGGGCCCCAGCATGTT.

This clonotype was observed many times. This chain links TRBV5-1 with TRBJ1-2; 7 bases align to TRBD1. J was trimmed by 3 bases and V by 3 bases; bases with no gene match: 11. The germline V gene encodes CDR1 SGHRS and CDR2 YFSETQ. The CDR3 extends over 16 amino acids. The CDR3 sequence is CASSSGPEQGYYGYTF. The CDR3, as DNA: TGCGCCAGCAGCTCCGGCCCCGAACAGGGGTACTATGGCTACACCTTC.

This clonotype was observed at least ten times. The rearrangement joins TRBV12-3 or TRBV12-4 to TRBJ2-3; D is unclear. Trimming left V 5 bases short and J 5 bases short, with 11 bases between. This CDR3 contains 13 residues. The CDR3 protein is CASSPRDLDTQYF. The CDR3 DNA follows: TGTGCCAGCAGTCCCCGAGATCTAGATACGCAGTATTTT.

This clonotype was seen only a few times. The chain recombines TRBV14 with TRBJ2-2, with D possibly being TRBD1 (5 bases). Trimming stripped 0 bases from V and 4 bases from J, with 15 bases between. Germline CDR1 and CDR2: SGHDN and FVKESK. The CDR3 is made up of 17 amino acids. The chain's CDR3 is CASSQDWGPLITGELFF. In DNA, the CDR3 is TGTGCCAGCAGCCAAGATTGGGGCCCGCTAATCACCGGGGAGCTGTTTTTT.